The 23 T cell receptor beta chains in this list originate from one sample, sequenced in a study of T cells in tuberculosis. Profiling relied on immunoSEQ multiplex PCR, and the TCRdb table lists in-frame clones only, not all of them. The data contain roughly 34,000 clones, under 98% of them seen just once; the ten biggest clones take up 6.2%. Sequenced input: PBMCs. All receptors come from a donor between 10 and 35 years old with latent tuberculosis or without tuberculosis infection.

V gene TRBV27 combines with J gene TRBJ2-3, with D hard to call. Germline CDR1 is MNHEY and CDR2 is SMNVEV (reference sequence). Trimming took 5 bases from V and 2 from J, leaving 5 bases between them. CDR3 size: 12 residues. The CDR3 DNA follows: TGTGCCAGCAGTCCCAACACAGATACGCAGTATTTT. Translated: CASSPNTDTQYF.

This clone has just one count. The chain uses TRBV28 and TRBJ1-1; 7 nucleotides match TRBD1. V lost 5 bases, J lost 3 bases, and 6 bases stayed unmatched. The CDR3 spans 14 residues. Germline V lookup: CDR1 MDHEN, CDR2 SYDVKM. CDR3: CASSAADRDTEAFF. CDR3 bases: TGTGCCAGCAGTGCTGCTGACAGGGACACTGAAGCTTTCTTT.

The CDR3 nucleotides are TGCGCCAGCAGCTTGGATGGAGCGGCGGTTTACAATGAGCAGTTCTTC. This codes for CASSLDGAAVYNEQFF. The gene calls are TRBV5-1 and TRBJ2-1; D may be TRBD2 (5 bases). The CDR3 has 16 residues. Germline-derived CDR1 and CDR2 are SGHRS and YFSETQ. The V and J ends lost 0 bases and 4 bases respectively, with 14 bases between them. Complete variable domain (other parts from reference TRBV5-1 and TRBJ2-1): KAGVTQTPRYLIKTRGQQVTLSCSPISGHRSVSWYQQTPGQGLQFLFEYFSETQRNKGNFPGRFSGRQFSNSRSEMNVSTLELGDSALYLCASSLDGAAVYNEQFFGPGTRLTVL.

The V gene is TRBV7-2, the J gene TRBJ1-1; possible D gene TRBD1, 5 bases. Germline assignment: CDR1 SGHTA and CDR2 FQGNSA. This CDR3 region has 14 residues. V lost 1 base and J lost 0, with 6 bases in between. The CDR3 here is CASSLDRLNTEAFF. CDR3 nucleotides: TGTGCCAGCAGCTTAGACAGGTTGAACACTGAAGCTTTCTTT.

The chain carries TRBV9 and TRBJ2-2; possibly TRBD1 for D (5 bases). The V gene's germline CDR1 is SGDLS and CDR2 YYNGEE. The CDR3 has 13 residues. V shed 4 bases and J shed 7 bases, with 11 bases lying between them. Written as DNA, the CDR3 is TGTGCCAGCAGCTTGGCAGGGAACGGGGAGCTGTTTTTT. It encodes CASSLAGNGELFF.

V gene TRBV19 combines with J gene TRBJ2-5; 7 bases match TRBD1. Germline V gene lookup returns CDR1 LNHDA and CDR2 SQIVND (reference sequence). Trimming at V came to 3 bases and at J to 0 bases, leaving 7 bases not matched to a gene. The CDR3 runs to 16 residues. The CDR3 reads CASSMTGIGYQETQYF. CDR3 DNA: TGTGCCAGTAGTATGACAGGGATTGGGTACCAAGAGACCCAGTACTTC.

The rearrangement links TRBV13 to TRBJ1-2; D is unclear. This CDR3 region has 15 residues. Between the trimmed V and J ends, which lost 4 bases and 4 bases, there was a span of 16 bases. Germline CDR1 and CDR2: PRHDT and FYEKMQ (reference sequence). CDR3 residues: CASSYRAPNFYGYTF. The CDR3, as DNA: TGTGCCAGCAGCTACCGCGCACCAAATTTCTATGGCTACACCTTC.

The rearrangement uses TRBV27 and TRBJ2-7; D ambiguous. The V gene's germline CDR1 is MNHEY and CDR2 SMNVEV (reference sequence). This CDR3 is 15 amino acids long. The CDR3 spells CGTAPMSASSYEQYF. CDR3 DNA: TGTGGCACGGCTCCGATGTCGGCTAGCTCCTACGAGCAGTACTTC.

V is TRBV4-2 and J is TRBJ2-3, with D uncertain. Looked up from germline, CDR1 is LGHNA and CDR2 is YNFKEQ. The CDR3 is made up of 17 amino acids. Trimming shortened V by 0 bases and J by 0 bases, and 13 bases separated the two germline ends. This chain's CDR3 is CASSQDNIGASTDTQYF. CDR3 in DNA: TGTGCCAGCAGCCAAGATAATATAGGAGCTAGCACAGATACGCAGTATTTT.

The chain recombines TRBV7-9 with TRBJ1-3, with 7 bases that match TRBD1. V trimming: 10 bases; J trimming: 0 bases; junction bases outside the gene matches: 6. The CDR3 runs to 14 residues. The germline gives CDR1 SEHNR, CDR2 FQNEAQ (reference sequence). The CDR3 DNA reads as TGTGCCATGAACAGGGGCTTCTCTGGAAACACCATATATTTT. Translating gives CAMNRGFSGNTIYF.

The gene calls are TRBV6-5 and TRBJ2-2; 7 positions agree with TRBD1. Germline CDR1 is MNHEY and CDR2 is SVGAGI. Unmatched junction bases numbered 6, after V lost 6 bases and J lost 2 bases. This CDR3 comprises 15 residues. CDR3 protein: CASRRNRGNTGELFF. The CDR3 nucleotides read TGTGCCAGCAGGAGGAACAGGGGAAACACCGGGGAGCTGTTTTTT.

This chain links TRBV7-6 with TRBJ2-5; D is possibly TRBD2 (5 bases). Germline CDR1 is SGHVS and CDR2 is FNYEAQ. The CDR3 loop spans 14 amino acids. Trimming pared 1 base from V and 0 bases from J, leaving 6 bases between. Here the CDR3 DNA reads TGTGCCAGCAGCTTAGGAGGGTACCAAGAGACCCAGTACTTC. It encodes CASSLGGYQETQYF.

This clone appeared once. The J gene is TRBJ1-4, the V gene TRBV5-1, with D perhaps TRBD1 (5 bases). CDR1 and CDR2 from the germline V gene are SGHRS and YFSETQ. The CDR3 covers 16 residues. Trimming took off 0 bases at V and 7 bases at J, with 16 bases between the two ends. The CDR3 region has the DNA TGCGCCAGCAGCTTGGATATGGGCAGGGCAGGTGAAAAACTGTTTTTT. Its translation: CASSLDMGRAGEKLFF.

The chain has TRBV11-2 and TRBJ1-2; the D is unclear. This CDR3 is built from 14 residues. The V gene lost 1 base and the J gene lost 4 bases, with 10 bases spanning the gap. Germline values: CDR1 SGHAT, CDR2 FQNNGV. CDR3 amino acids: CASSLVPGFYGYTF. The CDR3 nucleotides read TGTGCCAGCAGCTTAGTCCCAGGCTTCTATGGCTACACCTTC. Together with reference TRBV11-2 and TRBJ1-2, the CDR3 gives the full variable domain: EAGVAQSPRYKIIEKRQSVAFWCNPISGHATLYWYQQILGQGPKLLIQFQNNGVVDDSQLPKDRFSAERLKGVDSTLKIQPAKLEDSAVYLCASSLVPGFYGYTFGSGTRLTVV.

The chain carries TRBV25-1 and TRBJ2-3, with TRBD1 matching over 7 bases. This CDR3 contains 15 residues. The V gene end was trimmed by 6 bases and the J gene end by 3 bases; junction bases not matched to a gene: 9. Germline assignment: CDR1 MGHDK and CDR2 SYGVNS. CDR3 residues: CASRKGGMETDTQYF. CDR3 nucleotide sequence: TGTGCCAGCAGGAAAGGGGGCATGGAAACAGATACGCAGTATTTT.

CDR3 DNA: TGTGCCACCAGGCGAGTGAACACTGAAGCTTTCTTT. It is translated as CATRRVNTEAFF. The chain has TRBV6-1 and TRBJ1-1; D uncertain. Trimming left V 10 bases short and J 0 bases short, with 9 bases between. This CDR3 region has 12 residues. Germline CDR1 reads MNHNS; CDR2 reads SASEGT.

The chain uses TRBV5-6 and TRBJ1-4; TRBD1 matches 7 bases. Germline CDR1 reads SGHDT; CDR2 reads YYEEEE. V dropped 3 bases and J dropped 5; count of bases not matched to a gene: 4. The CDR3 covers 14 residues. CDR3 in amino acids: CASSWGTENEKLFF. DNA of the CDR3: TGTGCCAGCAGCTGGGGGACAGAGAATGAAAAACTGTTTTTT.

The chain couples TRBV9 to TRBJ2-7; 9 bases fit TRBD2. The CDR3 runs 15 residues. CDR1 is SGDLS and CDR2 is YYNGEE in the germline V gene. V lost 4 bases and J lost 2; bases outside the gene matches: 7. The DNA for the CDR3 is TGTGCCAGCAGCCAAATTAGCGGGGGCGCCTACGAGCAGTACTTC. As protein: CASSQISGGAYEQYF.

This rearrangement joins TRBV7-9 to TRBJ2-3; D is perhaps TRBD1 (6 bases). The CDR3 runs 13 residues. V shed 4 bases and J shed 11 bases, with 16 bases lying between them. In germline, CDR1 is SEHNR, CDR2 FQNEAQ (reference sequence). DNA for the CDR3: TGTGCCAGCAGCTCCGTAAGGGGGATTTGGCAGTATTTT. Translation: CASSSVRGIWQYF.

This chain links TRBV30 with TRBJ2-5; D remains unclear. The V end was cut by 0 bases, the J end by 0 bases, with 14 bases between. CDR3 length: 16 amino acids. The germline V gene has CDR1 GTSNPN and CDR2 SVGIG (reference sequence). The CDR3 is CAWSVRFSSNQETQYF. The CDR3 nucleotides are TGTGCCTGGAGTGTACGGTTTTCGTCGAACCAAGAGACCCAGTACTTC. Drawing the rest from reference TRBV30 and TRBJ2-5, the complete variable domain is SQTIHQWPATLVQPVGSPLSLECTVEGTSNPNLYWYRQAAGRGLQLLFYSVGIGQISSEVPQNLSASRPQDRQFILSSKKLLLSDSGFYLCAWSVRFSSNQETQYFGPGTRLLVL.

The chain carries TRBV19 and TRBJ2-4, with 8 bases lining up with TRBD1. Unmatched junction bases numbered 8, after V lost 11 bases and J lost 5 bases. This CDR3 region has 13 residues. Germline lookup yields CDR1 LNHDA and CDR2 SQIVND (reference sequence). The CDR3 sequence: CAGPGTGQNIQYF. The CDR3 DNA is TGTGCCGGCCCCGGGACAGGCCAAAACATTCAGTACTTC.

The chain recombines TRBV6-6 with TRBJ2-5; 7 positions match TRBD1. Germline CDR1 and CDR2: MNHNY and SVGAGI (reference sequence). This CDR3 region has 16 residues. V dropped 2 bases and J dropped 1; count of bases not matched to a gene: 7. CDR3 sequence reads: CASSYEAGGFQETQYF. Here the CDR3 DNA reads TGTGCCAGCAGTTACGAGGCAGGGGGATTCCAAGAGACCCAGTACTTC.

The V and J genes are TRBV5-1 and TRBJ2-7; TRBD2 matches at 8 bases. There are 15 residues in the CDR3. CDR1 and CDR2 (germline): SGHRS, YFSETQ. The J segment lost 2 bases and the V segment lost 4 bases, leaving 8 bases of the junction unmatched. The CDR3 bases are TGCGCCAGCAGCGAACAACTAGCGGAGCCCTACGAGCAGTACTTC. It encodes CASSEQLAEPYEQYF. The whole variable domain, remainder taken from reference TRBV5-1 and TRBJ2-7, is KAGVTQTPRYLIKTRGQQVTLSCSPISGHRSVSWYQQTPGQGLQFLFEYFSETQRNKGNFPGRFSGRQFSNSRSEMNVSTLELGDSALYLCASSEQLAEPYEQYFGPGTRLTVT.